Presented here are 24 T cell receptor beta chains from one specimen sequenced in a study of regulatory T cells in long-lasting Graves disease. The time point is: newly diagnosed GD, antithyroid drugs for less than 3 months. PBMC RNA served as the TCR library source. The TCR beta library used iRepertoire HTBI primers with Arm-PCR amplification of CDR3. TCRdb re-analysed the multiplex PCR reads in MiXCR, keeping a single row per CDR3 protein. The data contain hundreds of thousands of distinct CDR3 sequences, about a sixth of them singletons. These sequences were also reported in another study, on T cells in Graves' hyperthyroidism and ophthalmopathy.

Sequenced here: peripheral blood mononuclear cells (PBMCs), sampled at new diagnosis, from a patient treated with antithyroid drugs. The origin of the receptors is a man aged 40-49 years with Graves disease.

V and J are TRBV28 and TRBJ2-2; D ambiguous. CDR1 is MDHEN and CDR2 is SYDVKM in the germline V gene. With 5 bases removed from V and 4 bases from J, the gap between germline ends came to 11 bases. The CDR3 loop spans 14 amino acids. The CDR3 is CASSHPSSTGELFF. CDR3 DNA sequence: TGTGCCAGCAGTCATCCGTCGAGCACCGGGGAGCTGTTTTTT.

The CDR3 bases are TGTGCCAGCAGCGCATCGGATCCAGGGTTAACGAACACCGGGGAGCTGTTTTTT. It is translated as CASSASDPGLTNTGELFF. The chain combines TRBV7-9 with TRBJ2-2, with D possibly matching TRBD1 (5 bases). Trimming left V 5 bases short and J 0 bases short, with 19 bases between. Germline CDR1 is SEHNR and CDR2 is FQNEAQ (reference sequence). The CDR3 covers 18 residues.

CDR3 DNA: TGTGCCAGCAGTTTACCAGCGGGGGGCTACAATGAGCAGTTCTTC. It yields the protein CASSLPAGGYNEQFF. The V gene is TRBV28, the J gene TRBJ2-1; 9 bases agree with TRBD2. The CDR3 is made up of 15 amino acids. CDR1 is MDHEN, CDR2 SYDVKM, per germline. Trimming took 2 bases from V and 3 from J; bases not matched to a gene: 2.

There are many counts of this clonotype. CDR3 nucleotides: TGTGCCAGCAGCCCCGGGGGGCTAGCGGGAGACCGCTTCTACGAGCAGTACTTC. Protein product: CASSPGGLAGDRFYEQYF. The V call is TRBV7-2, the J call TRBJ2-7; 10 positions agree with TRBD2. The germline gives CDR1 SGHTA, CDR2 FQGNSA. Trimming removed 5 bases from V and 3 bases from J; junction bases left unmatched: 16. This CDR3 has 18 residues.

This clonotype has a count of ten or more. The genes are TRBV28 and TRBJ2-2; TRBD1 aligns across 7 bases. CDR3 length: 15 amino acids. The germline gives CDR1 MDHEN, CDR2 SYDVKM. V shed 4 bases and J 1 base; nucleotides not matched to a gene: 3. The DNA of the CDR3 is TGTGCCAGCAGTTCCACAGGGGTGAACACCGGGGAGCTGTTTTTT. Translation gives CASSSTGVNTGELFF.

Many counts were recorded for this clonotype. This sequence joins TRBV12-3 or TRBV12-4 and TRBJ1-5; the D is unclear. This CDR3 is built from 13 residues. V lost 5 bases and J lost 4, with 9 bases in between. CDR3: CASSLRTNQPQHF. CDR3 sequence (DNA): TGTGCCAGCAGTCTTCGCACGAATCAGCCCCAGCATTTT.

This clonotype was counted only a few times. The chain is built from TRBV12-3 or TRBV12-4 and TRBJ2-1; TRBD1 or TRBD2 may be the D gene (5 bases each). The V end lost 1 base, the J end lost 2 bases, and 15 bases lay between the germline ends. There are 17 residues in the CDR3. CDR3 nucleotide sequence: TGTGCCAGCAGTTTAGTCATCGATCGGGGCGCCTACAATGAGCAGTTCTTC. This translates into CASSLVIDRGAYNEQFF.

DNA of the CDR3: TGTGCCACCAGTAAAGGACAGACTAATGAAAAACTGTTTTTT. Amino acid sequence: CATSKGQTNEKLFF. The chain carries TRBV15 and TRBJ1-4; possible D gene TRBD1, 6 bases. Germline values: CDR1 LNHNV, CDR2 YYDKDF (reference sequence). Trimming shortened V by 6 bases and J by 2 bases, and 10 bases separated the two germline ends. The CDR3 length is 14 residues.

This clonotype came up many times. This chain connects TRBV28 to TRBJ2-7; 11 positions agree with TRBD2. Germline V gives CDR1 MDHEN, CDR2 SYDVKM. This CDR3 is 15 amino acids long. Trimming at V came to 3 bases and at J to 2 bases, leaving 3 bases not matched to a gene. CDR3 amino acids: CASSLTSGATYEQYF. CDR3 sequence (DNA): TGTGCCAGCAGTTTGACTAGCGGGGCTACCTACGAGCAGTACTTC.

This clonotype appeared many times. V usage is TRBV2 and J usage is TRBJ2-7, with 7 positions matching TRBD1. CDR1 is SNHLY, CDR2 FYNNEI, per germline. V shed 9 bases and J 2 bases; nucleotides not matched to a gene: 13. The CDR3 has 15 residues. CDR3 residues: CASQMNRGWTYEQYF. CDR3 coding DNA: TGTGCCAGTCAAATGAACAGGGGATGGACCTACGAGCAGTACTTC.

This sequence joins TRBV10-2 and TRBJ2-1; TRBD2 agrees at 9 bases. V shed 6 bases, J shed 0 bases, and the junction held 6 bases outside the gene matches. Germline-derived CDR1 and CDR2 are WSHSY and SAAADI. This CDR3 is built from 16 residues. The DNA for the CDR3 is TGCGCCAGCAGGGGGGCGGGGGGGCCCTCCTACAATGAGCAGTTCTTC. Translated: CASRGAGGPSYNEQFF.

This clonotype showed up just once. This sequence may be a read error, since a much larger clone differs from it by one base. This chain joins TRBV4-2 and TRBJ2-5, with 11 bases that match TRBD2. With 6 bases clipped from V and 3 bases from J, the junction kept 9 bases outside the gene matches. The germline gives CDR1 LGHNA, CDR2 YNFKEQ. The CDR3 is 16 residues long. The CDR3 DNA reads TGTGCCAGCAGACAATCTAGCGGGGGGTATAAAGAGACCCAGTACTTC. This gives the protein CASRQSSGGYKETQYF.

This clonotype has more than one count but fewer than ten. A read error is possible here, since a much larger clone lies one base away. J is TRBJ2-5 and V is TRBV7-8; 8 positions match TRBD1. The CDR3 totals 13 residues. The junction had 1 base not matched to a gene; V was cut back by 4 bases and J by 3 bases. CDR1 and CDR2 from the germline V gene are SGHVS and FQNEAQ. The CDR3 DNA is TGTGCCAGCAGCTGGGACAGGAAAGAGACCCAGTACTTC. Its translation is CASSWDRKETQYF.

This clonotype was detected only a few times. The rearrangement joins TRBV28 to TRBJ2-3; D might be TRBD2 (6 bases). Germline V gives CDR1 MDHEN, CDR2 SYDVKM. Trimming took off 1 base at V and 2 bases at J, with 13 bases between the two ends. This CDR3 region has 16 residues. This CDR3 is CASSLSSSAVTDTQYF. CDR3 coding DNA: TGTGCCAGCAGTTTATCGTCTAGCGCCGTCACAGATACGCAGTATTTT.

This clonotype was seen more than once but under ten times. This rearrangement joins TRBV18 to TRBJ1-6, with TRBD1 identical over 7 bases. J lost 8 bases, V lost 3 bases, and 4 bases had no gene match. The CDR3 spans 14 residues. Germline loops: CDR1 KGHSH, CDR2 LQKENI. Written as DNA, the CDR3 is TGTGCCAGCTCACCCAGGGGGTTCTATTCACCCCTCCACTTT. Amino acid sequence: CASSPRGFYSPLHF.

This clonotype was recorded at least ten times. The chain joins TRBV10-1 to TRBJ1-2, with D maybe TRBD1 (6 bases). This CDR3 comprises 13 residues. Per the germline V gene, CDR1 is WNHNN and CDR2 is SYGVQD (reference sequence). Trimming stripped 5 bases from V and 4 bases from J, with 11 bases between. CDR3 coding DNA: TGCGCCAGCAGTCCCGGGACAACCTATGGCTACACCTTC. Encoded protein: CASSPGTTYGYTF.

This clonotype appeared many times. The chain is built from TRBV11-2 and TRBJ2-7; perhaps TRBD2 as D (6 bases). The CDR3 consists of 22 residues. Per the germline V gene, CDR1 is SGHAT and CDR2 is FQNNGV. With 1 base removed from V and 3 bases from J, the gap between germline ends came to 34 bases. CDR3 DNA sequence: TGTGCCAGCAGCTTAGGCATAGGGAAAATAGGTAGTAGCGCGGGGTTTTTCTACGAGCAGTACTTC. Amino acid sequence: CASSLGIGKIGSSAGFFYEQYF.

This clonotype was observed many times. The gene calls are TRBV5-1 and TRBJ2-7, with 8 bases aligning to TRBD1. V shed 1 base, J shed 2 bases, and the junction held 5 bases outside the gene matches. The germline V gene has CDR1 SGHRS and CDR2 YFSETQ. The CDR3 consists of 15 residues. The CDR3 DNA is TGCGCCAGCAGCTTGTTGGGGACAGGCCCCTACGAGCAGTACTTC. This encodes CASSLLGTGPYEQYF.

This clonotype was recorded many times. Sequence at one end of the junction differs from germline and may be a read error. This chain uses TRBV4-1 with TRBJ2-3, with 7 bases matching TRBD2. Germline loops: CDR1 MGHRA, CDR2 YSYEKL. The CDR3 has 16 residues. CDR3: CASSQDLAGGTDTQYF. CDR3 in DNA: TGTGCCAGCAGCCAAGATCTGGCGGGGGGCACAGATACGCAGTATTTT.

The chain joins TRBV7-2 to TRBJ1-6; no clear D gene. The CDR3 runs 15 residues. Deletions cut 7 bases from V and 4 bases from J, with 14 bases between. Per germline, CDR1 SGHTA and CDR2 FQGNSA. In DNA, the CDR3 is TGTGCCAGCACCTCCTCCGGAGGGTATAATTCACCCCTCCACTTT. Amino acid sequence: CASTSSGGYNSPLHF.

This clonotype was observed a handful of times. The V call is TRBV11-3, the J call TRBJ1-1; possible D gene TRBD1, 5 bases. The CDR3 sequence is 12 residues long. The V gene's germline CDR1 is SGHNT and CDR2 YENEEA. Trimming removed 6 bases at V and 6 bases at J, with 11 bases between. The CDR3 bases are TGTGCCAGCAGGAAGAGGGACGCTGAAGCTTTCTTT. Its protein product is CASRKRDAEAFF.

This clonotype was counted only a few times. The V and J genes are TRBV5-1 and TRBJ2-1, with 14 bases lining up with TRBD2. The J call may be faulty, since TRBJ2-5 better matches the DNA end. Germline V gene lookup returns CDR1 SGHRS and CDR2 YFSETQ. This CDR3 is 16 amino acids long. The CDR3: CASSLRTSGGFETQYF. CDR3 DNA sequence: TGCGCCAGCAGCTTGAGGACTAGCGGGGGGTTTGAGACCCAGTACTTC.

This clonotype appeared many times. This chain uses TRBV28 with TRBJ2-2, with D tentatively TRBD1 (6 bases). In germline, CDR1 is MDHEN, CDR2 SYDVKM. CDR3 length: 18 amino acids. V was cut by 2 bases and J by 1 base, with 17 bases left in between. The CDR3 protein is CASSLKKLRQVNTGELFF. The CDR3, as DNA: TGTGCCAGCAGTTTAAAGAAGTTGAGACAGGTGAACACCGGGGAGCTGTTTTTT. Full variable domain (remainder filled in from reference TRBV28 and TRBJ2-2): DVKVTQSSRYLVKRTGEKVFLECVQDMDHENMFWYRQDPGLGLRLIYFSYDVKMKEKGDIPEGYSVSREKKERFSLILESASTNQTSMYLCASSLKKLRQVNTGELFFGEGSRLTVL.

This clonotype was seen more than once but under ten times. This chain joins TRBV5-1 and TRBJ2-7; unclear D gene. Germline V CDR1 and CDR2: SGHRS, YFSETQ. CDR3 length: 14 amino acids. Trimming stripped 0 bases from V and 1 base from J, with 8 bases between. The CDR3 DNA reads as TGCGCCAGCAGCTTGGTATCACAGTCCTACGAGCAGTACTTC. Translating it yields CASSLVSQSYEQYF.